The clone carrying this TCR beta chain was observed many times. It was with unique molecular identifiers that the TCRbeta library was prepared. From the PCR reads, TCRdb called clonotypes with MiXCR, one entry per CDR3 protein. Altogether over 150,000 distinct CDR3 sequences are present, around 6.8% being singletons, with the ten largest covering about 3%. Per germline, CDR1 SGHKS and CDR2 YYEKEE (reference sequence). The CDR3 totals 11 residues. Trimming took off 10 bases at V and 8 bases at J, with 13 bases between the two ends. The sample is drawn from a study of T-cell reconstitution after alpha-beta-depleted transplantation in children.

The gene calls are TRBV5-5 and TRBJ2-1; no firm D call. The receptor comes from a human donor who donated a stem cell graft to a child with Wiskott-Aldrich syndrome. The material was PBMCs from the stem cell graft donor, obtained from the stem cell graft. This CDR3 is CAAGYRDEQFF. The DNA of the CDR3 is TGTGCCGCCGGGTATCGGGATGAGCAGTTCTTC.